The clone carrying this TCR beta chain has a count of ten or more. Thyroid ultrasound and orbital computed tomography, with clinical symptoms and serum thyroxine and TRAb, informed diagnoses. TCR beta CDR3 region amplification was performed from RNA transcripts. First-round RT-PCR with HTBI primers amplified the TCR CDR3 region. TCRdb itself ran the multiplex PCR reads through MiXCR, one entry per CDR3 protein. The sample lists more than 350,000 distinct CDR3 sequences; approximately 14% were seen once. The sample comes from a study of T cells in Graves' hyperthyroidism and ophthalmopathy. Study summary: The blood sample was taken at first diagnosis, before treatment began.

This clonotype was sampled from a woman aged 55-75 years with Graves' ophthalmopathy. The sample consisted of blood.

The CDR3, as DNA: TGCGCCAGCAGCTTGGCGGCTAGCCCGACAGATACGCAGTATTTT. Translating gives CASSLAASPTDTQYF. The gene calls are TRBV5-1 and TRBJ2-3, with D tentatively TRBD2 (5 bases). The CDR3 loop spans 15 amino acids. The V and J ends lost 0 bases and 3 bases respectively, with 11 bases between them. The V gene's germline CDR1 is SGHRS and CDR2 YFSETQ.